This passage covers 25 T cell receptor beta chains from one sample sequenced in a study of vaccination and CD4 T cells after COVID-19. Oncomine TCR Beta short-read sequencing was applied to DNA from cultured CD4+ T cells. TCRdb passed the PCR reads through MiXCR, listing each CDR3 protein once. Of roughly 10,000 distinct CDR3 sequences in the sample, about 28% were seen once. Treatment: roughly ten-day PBMC culture with coronavirus spike peptide pools or control peptides (ViraFEST assay). These TCRs' antigens remain unknown. The source was CD4+ T cells from blood, cultured in vitro, collected after SARS-CoV-2 vaccination. The receptor source for this set is a human donor who had recovered from COVID-19.

The chain is built from TRBV7-2 and TRBJ1-1; no definite D call. The CDR3 has 13 residues. CDR1 is SGHTA, CDR2 FQGNSA, per germline. The ends were cut back, 1 base at V and 2 bases at J, with 5 bases in the middle. The CDR3 spells CASSLVGNTEAFF. CDR3 bases: TGTGCCAGCAGCTTAGTGGGAAACACTGAAGCTTTCTTT.

This clonotype was seen only a few times. The V call is TRBV29-1, the J call TRBJ1-5; weak D call: TRBD1 (5 bases). The CDR3 has 12 residues. Germline loops: CDR1 SQVTM, CDR2 ANQGSEA. The V and J ends lost 6 bases and 6 bases respectively, with 12 bases between them. CDR3 coding DNA: TGCAGCGTGGGGGAGGGGTTTCAGCCCCAGCATTTT. This gives the protein CSVGEGFQPQHF.

This clonotype was counted only a few times. V usage is TRBV11-3 and J usage is TRBJ2-2; 9 bases are shared with TRBD2. Germline V gene lookup returns CDR1 SGHNT and CDR2 YENEEA. V shed 1 base and J 1 base; nucleotides not matched to a gene: 7. The CDR3 has 18 amino acids. The CDR3 sequence is CASSLAAGGRVNTGELFF. The CDR3 nucleotides are TGTGCCAGCAGCTTAGCAGCGGGAGGTCGTGTGAACACCGGGGAGCTGTTTTTT. The full variable domain, completed using reference TRBV11-3 and TRBJ2-2, is EAGVVQSPRYKIIEKKQPVAFWCNPISGHNTLYWYLQNLGQGPELLIRYENEEAVDDSQLPKDRFSAERLKGVDSTLKIQPAELGDSAVYLCASSLAAGGRVNTGELFFGEGSRLTVL.

The chain has TRBV7-9 and TRBJ1-2; D remains ambiguous. Germline V CDR1 and CDR2: SEHNR, FQNEAQ (reference sequence). The V and J ends lost 1 base and 4 bases respectively, with 10 bases between them. The CDR3 runs 14 residues. This CDR3 is CASSLEEGGYGYTF. The CDR3 coding sequence is TGTGCCAGCAGCTTAGAGGAGGGTGGCTATGGCTACACCTTC.

This sequence joins TRBV5-1 and TRBJ2-3; tentative D call: TRBD2 (5 bases). The V and J ends lost 2 bases and 2 bases respectively, with 9 bases between them. CDR3 length: 14 residues. Germline-derived CDR1 and CDR2 are SGHRS and YFSETQ. The CDR3 spells CASSLGRATDTQYF. For the CDR3, the DNA is TGCGCCAGCAGCTTAGGGCGGGCCACAGATACGCAGTATTTT.

The gene calls are TRBV29-1 and TRBJ1-2, with 10 bases lining up with TRBD1. Germline CDR1 and CDR2: SQVTM and ANQGSEA. V gave up 6 bases and J gave up 1 base; unmatched junction bases: 8. CDR3 length: 15 amino acids. The CDR3 region has the DNA TGCAGCGTCGGGGGACAGGGGAGTTTTAACTATGGCTACACCTTC. Translating it yields CSVGGQGSFNYGYTF.

This clonotype showed up just a few times. The V and J genes are TRBV7-2 and TRBJ2-4; D perhaps matches TRBD2 (7 bases). Trimming stripped 5 bases from V and 8 bases from J, with 19 bases between. This CDR3 is built from 15 residues. Germline V gene sequence: CDR1 SGHTA, CDR2 FQGNSA. CDR3 sequence: CASSPKGGNRDIQYF. For the CDR3, the DNA is TGTGCCAGCAGCCCTAAGGGGGGGAATCGGGACATTCAGTACTTC.

This clonotype was observed a few times. J is TRBJ2-1 and V is TRBV7-2; 9 bases fit TRBD2. This CDR3 has 17 amino acids. J lost 3 bases, V lost 2 bases, and 8 bases had no gene match. Germline CDR1 SGHTA, CDR2 FQGNSA. CDR3 loop: CASSLLMGAGGYNEQFF. The CDR3 region has the DNA TGTGCCAGCAGCTTACTGATGGGAGCGGGAGGCTACAATGAGCAGTTCTTC. Drawing the rest from reference TRBV7-2 and TRBJ2-1, the complete variable domain is GAGVSQSPSNKVTEKGKDVELRCDPISGHTALYWYRQSLGQGLEFLIYFQGNSAPDKSGLPSDRFSAERTGGSVSTLTIQRTQQEDSAVYLCASSLLMGAGGYNEQFFGPGTRLTVL.

The sample holds a few counts of this clonotype. The V and J genes are TRBV6-1 and TRBJ1-5; possible D gene TRBD1, 5 bases. The length of the CDR3 is 12 residues. V lost 7 bases and J lost 4, with 8 bases in between. Germline loops: CDR1 MNHNS, CDR2 SASEGT. The DNA for the CDR3 is TGTGCCAGCACCGAGGGGAATCAGCCCCAGCATTTT. Encoded protein: CASTEGNQPQHF.

The chain joins TRBV7-2 to TRBJ2-1; 7 bases are a match to TRBD1. The J call may be incorrect, as the DNA end agrees better with TRBJ2-7. CDR3 size: 13 residues. Germline CDR1 and CDR2: SGHTA and FQGNSA. This CDR3 reads CASSLAGQYEQYF. CDR3 DNA sequence: TGTGCCAGCAGCTTAGCGGGACAGTACGAGCAGTACTTC.

This clonotype was picked up a small number of times. This chain joins TRBV6-2 or TRBV6-3 and TRBJ2-1, with 11 bases fitting TRBD2. Per the germline V gene, CDR1 is MNHEY and CDR2 is SVGEGT. The ends lost 5 bases at V and 5 bases at J; junction bases unmatched: 8. The CDR3 is 16 residues long. Written as DNA, the CDR3 is TGTGCCAGCAGTCCCCAGACTAGCGGGGCCAACAATGAGCAGTTCTTC. This sequence encodes CASSPQTSGANNEQFF.

This clonotype showed up just a few times. The chain employs TRBV20-1 and TRBJ2-3; the D is unclear. The CDR3 has 12 amino acids. The V end was cut by 6 bases, the J end by 4 bases, with 11 bases between. CDR1 DFQATT and CDR2 SNEGSKA come from the germline V gene (reference sequence). The CDR3 nucleotides are TGCAGTGCCCCCAGAATCCCAGATACGCAGTATTTT. Its translation is CSAPRIPDTQYF.

The J gene is TRBJ2-3, the V gene TRBV2, with 10 positions matching TRBD2. Per the germline V gene, CDR1 is SNHLY and CDR2 is FYNNEI. The CDR3 spans 17 residues. With V trimmed by 7 bases and J by 1 base, 11 bases remained unmatched. CDR3 sequence reads: CASNTGTSAFRTDTQYF. Written as DNA, the CDR3 is TGTGCCAGCAACACCGGGACTAGCGCCTTCCGCACAGATACGCAGTATTTT.

This chain uses TRBV20-1 with TRBJ2-1; D is tentatively TRBD1 or TRBD2 (7 bases each). The V end was cut by 3 bases, the J end by 2 bases, with 17 bases between. Germline V CDR1 and CDR2: DFQATT, SNEGSKA (reference sequence). The CDR3 has 16 residues. Here the CDR3 DNA reads TGCAGTGCTAGTGCAGCGGGACAGTCTACCTACAATGAGCAGTTCTTC. Its protein product is CSASAAGQSTYNEQFF.

The V gene is TRBV5-5, the J gene TRBJ1-2, with TRBD1 matching 7 bases. This CDR3 contains 14 residues. V was pared by 4 bases and J by 8 bases, with 11 bases of the junction left unmatched. Germline assignment: CDR1 SGHKS and CDR2 YYEKEE (reference sequence). DNA of the CDR3: TGTGCCAGCAGCCTGACAGGGCGCGGGGGGGGCTACACCTTC. Encoded protein: CASSLTGRGGGYTF.

The sample holds a few counts of this clonotype. The chain carries TRBV20-1 and TRBJ1-5; weak D call: TRBD1 (6 bases). The length of the CDR3 is 13 residues. CDR1 and CDR2 (germline): DFQATT, SNEGSKA (reference sequence). V lost 6 bases to trimming and J lost 2 bases, with 11 bases between them. The CDR3 coding sequence is TGCAGTGCGATTAGACAGGGCAATCAGCCCCAGCATTTT. It yields the protein CSAIRQGNQPQHF.

This clonotype has only a few counts. The V call is TRBV5-1, the J call TRBJ1-5, with D possibly matching TRBD1 (5 bases). Germline V gene sequence: CDR1 SGHRS, CDR2 YFSETQ. V was trimmed by 1 base and J by 0 bases, leaving 23 bases between them. The CDR3 sequence is 20 residues long. The CDR3, as DNA: TGCGCCAGCAGCTTGCCCTCGAATACCCGACAGAAGTATAGCAATCAGCCCCAGCATTTT. Protein: CASSLPSNTRQKYSNQPQHF.

This clonotype was seen only once. V gene TRBV28 combines with J gene TRBJ2-7, with TRBD1 matching over 10 bases. With V trimmed by 5 bases and J by 3 bases, 10 bases remained unmatched. Germline values: CDR1 MDHEN, CDR2 SYDVKM. CDR3 length: 16 residues. CDR3 protein: CASSTWTGGRFYEQYF. For the CDR3, the DNA is TGTGCCAGCAGTACATGGACAGGGGGGAGATTCTACGAGCAGTACTTC.

This clonotype was picked up a small number of times. The J gene is TRBJ2-1, the V gene TRBV7-7, with no clear D. Germline V gene lookup returns CDR1 SSHAT and CDR2 FNYEAQ (reference sequence). This CDR3 spans 14 amino acids. Deletions cut 5 bases from V and 5 bases from J, with 13 bases between. The CDR3 is CASSPRVDDNEQFF. CDR3 bases: TGTGCCAGCAGCCCCAGAGTAGACGACAATGAGCAGTTCTTC.

This clonotype is judged medium-sized. The J gene is TRBJ1-5, the V gene TRBV11-2; 9 bases align to TRBD1. The V segment lost 5 bases and the J segment 3 bases; nucleotides outside the gene matches: 5. This CDR3 region has 15 residues. CDR1 and CDR2 (germline): SGHAT, FQNNGV. The CDR3 DNA sequence: TGTGCCAGCAGCCTGGGACAGGGCCCCAATCAGCCCCAGCATTTT. It specifies CASSLGQGPNQPQHF.

The CDR3 nucleotides read TGTGCCAGCAGCTCCCAGGGACCCTTGGACAATGAGCAGTTCTTC. Translation gives CASSSQGPLDNEQFF. The chain employs TRBV7-2 and TRBJ2-1; D could derive from TRBD1 or TRBD2 (5 bases each). Germline V gene data show CDR1 as SGHTA and CDR2 as FQGNSA. The ends were cut back, 4 bases at V and 5 bases at J, with 15 bases in the middle. This CDR3 comprises 15 residues.

This clonotype was seen a few times. This chain joins TRBV10-3 and TRBJ1-2, with 9 nucleotides matching TRBD1. Germline-derived CDR1 and CDR2 are ENHRY and SYGVKD. The CDR3 has 14 amino acids. V shed 4 bases, J shed 4 bases, and the junction held 4 bases outside the gene matches. The CDR3, as DNA: TGTGCCATCAGTGTGACAGGGGGTGGCTATGGCTACACCTTC. Amino acid sequence: CAISVTGGGYGYTF.

This clonotype showed up just a few times. The CDR3 DNA sequence: TGTGCCAGCAGACTACGACAAACGGCTCCCACTAACTATGGCTACACCTTC. This encodes CASRLRQTAPTNYGYTF. The gene calls are TRBV14 and TRBJ1-2; no firm D call. There are 17 residues in the CDR3. Trimming took off 6 bases at V and 0 bases at J, with 20 bases between the two ends. Per the germline V gene, CDR1 is SGHDN and CDR2 is FVKESK.

This sequence joins TRBV29-1 and TRBJ2-2, with D possibly being TRBD2 (6 bases). V gave up 7 bases and J gave up 3 bases, with 18 bases separating them. Germline V CDR1 and CDR2: SQVTM, ANQGSEA. The CDR3 extends over 15 amino acids. The CDR3, as DNA: TGCAGCGCCCCTTACGGGGGTAGTGACACCGGGGAGCTGTTTTTT. Translation gives CSAPYGGSDTGELFF.

This clonotype has more than one count but fewer than ten. The chain joins TRBV20-1 to TRBJ2-4; 7 bases line up with TRBD2. This CDR3 contains 13 residues. Germline CDR1 is DFQATT and CDR2 is SNEGSKA (reference sequence). CDR3 nucleotide sequence: TGCAGGGTCCCCGGGCTAGCGGAAAACATTCAGTACTTC. This translates into CRVPGLAENIQYF.